The TCR beta chain under discussion was sequenced for a study of blood T cell repertoires in COVID-19 (dated by TCRdb to 2018 to 2021). Some background on the complete study: Collaborator samples came from the United States, Italy and Spain and covered acute and convalescent phases of COVID-19. Where available, HLA class I and class II types were taken from metadata supplied by the sample provider and were not determined by assay-based typing. Samples came from the ongoing ImmuneRACE study (first 160 participants) plus 1,254 subjects from 6 global collaborators. The dataset comprised deeply sampled blood TCRbeta repertoires from subjects exposed to, actively infected with, or recovered from COVID-19. A de-identified subject ID, COVID-19 status, age in years and sex were almost always included in the sample metadata. The prospective study material was composed of cDNA or gDNA derived from T cells, B-cell-depleted T cells, or PBMCs. The repertoires were released in a freely available public database meant as a resource for research on the immune response to SARS-CoV-2. The paper's findings and limits, for the study overall: Clinical and demographic metadata were provided uncurated, with the amount varying by source and participant.

Comments on this clone: It lacks a known antigen. The input lacks base qualities; no much larger clone sits a single base away.

Measured from the cysteine to the phenylalanine, the CDR3 is 15 residues long. This entry keeps only the CDR3 DNA: 45 bases, framed from base 1. CDR1 and CDR2, per the germline V gene, are SGHAT and FQNNGV. The germline V and J ends show losses of 5 bases and 4 bases respectively, and no gene match explains 6 bases of the junction. The immunoSEQ Assay, a bias-controlled multiplex PCR, was used to amplify TCRbeta CDR3 regions from genomic DNA. Under the source paper's analysis protocol: Within the assay, amplification of reference gene primers was used to estimate how many nucleated cells each sample contained. To quantify the absolute abundance of each unique TCRbeta CDR3 rearrangement, sequence reads were collapsed and filtered. For each sample, productive Simpson clonality was calculated as the square root of Simpson's diversity index over productive rearrangements. Entries here come from immuneACCESS through TCRdb and include only in-frame sequences with V and J called. Some clones fail to appear in such tables; in the studies checked, an unresolved V gene covers under half of the shortfall, and the cause of the remainder is unknown. V, J and clone size reflect that table, while D and trimming were determined from the DNA. This sample holds tens of thousands of clones; more than 80% were observed only once. Approximately 5.4% of the sample belongs to the ten largest clones.

The collaborating institutions used their own protocols to collect whole blood in K2EDTA tubes. For TCRbeta analysis, collaborators shipped samples in one of three forms: frozen whole blood, isolated PBMCs, or DNA extracted from either of those sample types. Recombination joined TRBV11-2 with TRBJ2-1, with 9 bases matching TRBD2. Sequencing was carried out using peripheral blood. This TCR was recovered from a woman between 55 and 75 years old with acute or convalescent COVID-19. The DNA sequence follows: TGTGCCAGCAGCGAGACTAGCGGAGAATACAATGAGCAGTTCTTC. This encodes CASSETSGEYNEQFF.